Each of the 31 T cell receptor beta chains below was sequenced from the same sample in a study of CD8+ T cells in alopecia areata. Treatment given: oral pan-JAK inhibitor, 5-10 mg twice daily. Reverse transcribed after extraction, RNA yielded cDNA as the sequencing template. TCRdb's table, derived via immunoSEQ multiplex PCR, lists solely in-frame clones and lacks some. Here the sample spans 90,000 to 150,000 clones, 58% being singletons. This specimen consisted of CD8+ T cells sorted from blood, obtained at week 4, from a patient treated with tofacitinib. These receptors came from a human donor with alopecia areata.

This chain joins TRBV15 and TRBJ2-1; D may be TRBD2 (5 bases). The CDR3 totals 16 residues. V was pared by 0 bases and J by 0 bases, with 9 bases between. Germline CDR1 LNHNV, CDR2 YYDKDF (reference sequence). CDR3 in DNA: TGTGCCACCAGCAGAGATTTTGGGAGCTCCTACAATGAGCAGTTCTTC. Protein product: CATSRDFGSSYNEQFF. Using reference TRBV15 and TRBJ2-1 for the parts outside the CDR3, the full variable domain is DAMVIQNPRYQVTQFGKPVTLSCSQTLNHNVMYWYQQKSSQAPKLLFHYYDKDFNNEADTPDNFQSRRPNTSFCFLDIRSPGLGDTAMYLCATSRDFGSSYNEQFFGPGTRLTVL.

As DNA, the CDR3 is TGTGCCAGCAGCGCCTCTTACAGGGTCACTGAAGCTTTCTTT. Protein product: CASSASYRVTEAFF. This chain uses TRBV9 with TRBJ1-1; the D gene is possibly TRBD1 (6 bases). The CDR3 extends over 14 amino acids. Deletions cut 3 bases from V and 4 bases from J, with 13 bases between. CDR1 and CDR2 from the germline V gene are SGDLS and YYNGEE.

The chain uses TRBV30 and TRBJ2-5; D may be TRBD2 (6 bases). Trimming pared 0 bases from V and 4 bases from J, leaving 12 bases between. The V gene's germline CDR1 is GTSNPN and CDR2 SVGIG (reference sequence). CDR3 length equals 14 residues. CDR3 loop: CAWSVVSGGETQYF. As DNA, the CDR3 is TGTGCCTGGAGTGTAGTTAGCGGTGGAGAGACCCAGTACTTC.

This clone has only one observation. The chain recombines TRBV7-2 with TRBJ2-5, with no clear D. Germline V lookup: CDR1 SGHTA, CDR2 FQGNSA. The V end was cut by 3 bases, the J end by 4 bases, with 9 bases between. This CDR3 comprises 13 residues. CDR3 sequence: CASSFPLPETQYF. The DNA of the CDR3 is TGTGCCAGCAGCTTCCCCCTCCCAGAGACCCAGTACTTC.

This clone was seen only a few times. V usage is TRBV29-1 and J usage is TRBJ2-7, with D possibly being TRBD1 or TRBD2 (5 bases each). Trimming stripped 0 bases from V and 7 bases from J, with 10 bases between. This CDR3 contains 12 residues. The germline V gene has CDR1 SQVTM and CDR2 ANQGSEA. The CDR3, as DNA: TGCAGCGTTGAAGATCCGGGGCGGGAGCAGTACTTC. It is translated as CSVEDPGREQYF.

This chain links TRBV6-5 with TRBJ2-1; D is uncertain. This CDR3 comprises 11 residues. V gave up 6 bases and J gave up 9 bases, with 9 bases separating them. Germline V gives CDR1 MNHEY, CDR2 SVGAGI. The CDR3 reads CASRSDGEQFF. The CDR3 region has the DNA TGTGCCAGCAGAAGCGATGGTGAGCAGTTCTTC.

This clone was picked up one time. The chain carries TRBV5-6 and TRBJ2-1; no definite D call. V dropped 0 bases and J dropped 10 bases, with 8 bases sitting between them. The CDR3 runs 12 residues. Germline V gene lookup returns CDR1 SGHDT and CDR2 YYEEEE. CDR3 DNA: TGTGCCAGCAGCTTGGGAGCAACAGAGCAGTTCTTC. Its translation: CASSLGATEQFF.

CDR3 protein: CASSQDSPLAVTYEQYF. CDR3 DNA: TGCGCCAGCAGCCAAGATTCGCCACTAGCGGTGACCTACGAGCAGTACTTC. This rearrangement joins TRBV4-1 to TRBJ2-7; 8 nucleotides agree with TRBD2. The V gene's germline CDR1 is MGHRA and CDR2 YSYEKL. After removal of 0 bases from V and 2 bases from J, the junction contained 9 bases not matched to a gene. This CDR3 has 17 amino acids.

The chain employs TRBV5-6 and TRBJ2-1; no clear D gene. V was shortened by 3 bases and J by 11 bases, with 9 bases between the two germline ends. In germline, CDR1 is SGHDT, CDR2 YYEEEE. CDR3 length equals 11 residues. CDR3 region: CASSSDTKQFF. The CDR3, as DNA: TGTGCCAGCAGCTCAGACACGAAGCAGTTCTTC.

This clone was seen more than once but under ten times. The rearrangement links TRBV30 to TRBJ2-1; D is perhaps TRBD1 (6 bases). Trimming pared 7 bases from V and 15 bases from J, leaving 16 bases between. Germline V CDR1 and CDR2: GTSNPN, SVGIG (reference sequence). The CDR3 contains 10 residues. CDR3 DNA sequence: TGTGCCTTAACAGGGCCCCTCGGGTTCTTC. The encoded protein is CALTGPLGFF.

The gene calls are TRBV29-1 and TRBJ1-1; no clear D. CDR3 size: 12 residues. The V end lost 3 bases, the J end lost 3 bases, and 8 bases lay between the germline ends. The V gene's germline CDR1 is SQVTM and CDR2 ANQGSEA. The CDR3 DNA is TGCAGCGTTGAGCTGGGAGACACTGAAGCTTTCTTT. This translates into CSVELGDTEAFF.

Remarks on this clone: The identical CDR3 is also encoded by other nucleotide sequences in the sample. The CDR3 reads CSVESGDTNTGELFF. DNA of the CDR3: TGCAGCGTTGAATCTGGGGACACGAACACCGGGGAGCTGTTTTTT. The chain uses TRBV29-1 and TRBJ2-2; TRBD1 might be the D (6 bases). The V end lost 2 bases, the J end lost 0 bases, and 10 bases lay between the germline ends. Germline-derived CDR1 and CDR2 are SQVTM and ANQGSEA. This CDR3 spans 15 amino acids.

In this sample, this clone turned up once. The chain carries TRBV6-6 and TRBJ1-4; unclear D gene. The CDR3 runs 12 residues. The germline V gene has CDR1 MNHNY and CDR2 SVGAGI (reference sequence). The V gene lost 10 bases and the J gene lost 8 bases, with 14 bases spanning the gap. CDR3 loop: CATHLGNEKLFF. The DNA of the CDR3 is TGTGCCACCCACCTTGGCAACGAAAAACTGTTTTTT.

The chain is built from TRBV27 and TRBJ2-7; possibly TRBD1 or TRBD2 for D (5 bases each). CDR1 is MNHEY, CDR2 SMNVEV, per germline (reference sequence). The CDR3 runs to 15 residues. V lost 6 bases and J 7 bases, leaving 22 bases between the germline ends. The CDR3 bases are TGTGCCAGCAGAGACTCGGGGCTTTCCCTCTGGGAGCAGTACTTC. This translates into CASRDSGLSLWEQYF.

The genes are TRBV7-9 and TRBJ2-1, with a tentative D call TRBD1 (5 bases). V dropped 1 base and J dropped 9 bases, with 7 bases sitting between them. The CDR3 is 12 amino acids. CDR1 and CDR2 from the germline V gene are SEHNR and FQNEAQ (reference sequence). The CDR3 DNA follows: TGTGCCAGCAGCTTAGGGGGCACTGAGCAGTTCTTC. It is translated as CASSLGGTEQFF.

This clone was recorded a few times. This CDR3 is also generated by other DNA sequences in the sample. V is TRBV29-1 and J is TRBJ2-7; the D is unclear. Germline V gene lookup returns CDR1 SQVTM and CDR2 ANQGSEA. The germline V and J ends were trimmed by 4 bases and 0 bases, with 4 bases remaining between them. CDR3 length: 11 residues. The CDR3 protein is CSVVTSYEQYF. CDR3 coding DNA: TGCAGCGTTGTCACCTCCTACGAGCAGTACTTC.

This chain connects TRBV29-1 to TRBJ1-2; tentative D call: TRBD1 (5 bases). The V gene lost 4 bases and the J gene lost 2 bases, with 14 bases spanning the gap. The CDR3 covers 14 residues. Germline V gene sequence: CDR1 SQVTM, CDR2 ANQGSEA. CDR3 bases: TGCAGCGTTGTGGGATATCGGGGGAACTATGGCTACACCTTC. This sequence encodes CSVVGYRGNYGYTF. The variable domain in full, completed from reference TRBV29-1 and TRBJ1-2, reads SAVISQKPSRDICQRGTSLTIQCQVDSQVTMMFWYRQQPGQSLTLIATANQGSEATYESGFVIDKFPISRPNLTFSTLTVSNMSPEDSSIYLCSVVGYRGNYGYTFGSGTRLTVV.

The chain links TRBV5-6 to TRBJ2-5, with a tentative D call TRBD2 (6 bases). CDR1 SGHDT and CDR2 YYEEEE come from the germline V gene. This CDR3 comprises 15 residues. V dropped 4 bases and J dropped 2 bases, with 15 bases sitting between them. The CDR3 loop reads CASSMGTSQQETQYF. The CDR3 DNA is TGTGCCAGCAGCATGGGGACTTCCCAACAAGAGACCCAGTACTTC.

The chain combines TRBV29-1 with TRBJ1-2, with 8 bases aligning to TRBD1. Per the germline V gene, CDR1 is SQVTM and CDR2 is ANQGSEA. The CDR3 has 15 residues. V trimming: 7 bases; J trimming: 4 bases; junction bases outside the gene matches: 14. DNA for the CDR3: TGCAGCGCGGGCCACGAGACTCAGGGGGCCTATGGCTACACCTTC. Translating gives CSAGHETQGAYGYTF. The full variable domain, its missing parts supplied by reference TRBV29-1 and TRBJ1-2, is SAVISQKPSRDICQRGTSLTIQCQVDSQVTMMFWYRQQPGQSLTLIATANQGSEATYESGFVIDKFPISRPNLTFSTLTVSNMSPEDSSIYLCSAGHETQGAYGYTFGSGTRLTVV.

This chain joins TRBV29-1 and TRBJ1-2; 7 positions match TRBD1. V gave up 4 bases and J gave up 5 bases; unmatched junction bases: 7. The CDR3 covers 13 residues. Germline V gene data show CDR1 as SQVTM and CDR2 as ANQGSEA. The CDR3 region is CSVGPTGFYGYTF. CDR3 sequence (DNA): TGCAGCGTTGGCCCGACAGGGTTTTATGGCTACACCTTC.

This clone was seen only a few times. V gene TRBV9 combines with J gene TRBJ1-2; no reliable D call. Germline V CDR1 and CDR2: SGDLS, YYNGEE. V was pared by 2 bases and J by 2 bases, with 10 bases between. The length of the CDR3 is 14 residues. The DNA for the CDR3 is TGTGCCAGCAGCGTTTCAGAGTTAAACTATGGCTACACCTTC. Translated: CASSVSELNYGYTF.

DNA of the CDR3: TGTGCCTGGAGGGTCACGAGCAGGGAGGTAGGCGAGCAGTACTTC. Its translation: CAWRVTSREVGEQYF. V usage is TRBV30 and J usage is TRBJ2-7; possible D gene TRBD2, 6 bases. V was pared by 3 bases and J by 6 bases, with 21 bases between. The CDR3 sequence is 15 residues long. In germline, CDR1 is GTSNPN, CDR2 SVGIG (reference sequence).

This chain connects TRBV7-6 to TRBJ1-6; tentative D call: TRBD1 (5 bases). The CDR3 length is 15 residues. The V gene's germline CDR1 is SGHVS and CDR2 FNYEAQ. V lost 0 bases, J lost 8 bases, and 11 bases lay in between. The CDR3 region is CASSLALGGYSPLHF. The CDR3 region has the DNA TGTGCCAGCAGCTTAGCGCTGGGGGGGTATTCACCCCTCCACTTT.

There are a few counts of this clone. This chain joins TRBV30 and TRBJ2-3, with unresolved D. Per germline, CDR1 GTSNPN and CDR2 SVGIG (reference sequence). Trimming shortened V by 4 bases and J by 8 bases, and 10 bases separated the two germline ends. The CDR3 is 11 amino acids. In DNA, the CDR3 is TGTGCCTGGACTGTCGATGGTACGCAGTATTTT. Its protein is CAWTVDGTQYF.

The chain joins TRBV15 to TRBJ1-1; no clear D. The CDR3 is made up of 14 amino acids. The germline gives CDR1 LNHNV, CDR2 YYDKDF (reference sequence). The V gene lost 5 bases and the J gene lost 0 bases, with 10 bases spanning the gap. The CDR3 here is CATSAALMNTEAFF. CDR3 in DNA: TGTGCCACCAGCGCGGCCCTGATGAACACTGAAGCTTTCTTT.

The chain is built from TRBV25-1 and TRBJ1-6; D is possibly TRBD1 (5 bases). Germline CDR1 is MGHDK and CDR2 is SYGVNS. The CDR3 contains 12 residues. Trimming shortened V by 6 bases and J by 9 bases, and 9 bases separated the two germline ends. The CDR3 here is CASSYQGSPLHF. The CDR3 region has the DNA TGTGCCAGCAGCTACCAGGGTTCACCCCTCCACTTT.

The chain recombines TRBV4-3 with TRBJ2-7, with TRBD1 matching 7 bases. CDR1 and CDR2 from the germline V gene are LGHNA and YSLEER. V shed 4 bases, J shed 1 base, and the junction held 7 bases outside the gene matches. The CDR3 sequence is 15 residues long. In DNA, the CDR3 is TGCGCCAGCAGCCTGATCAGGGGGTCGTCCTACGAGCAGTACTTC. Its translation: CASSLIRGSSYEQYF.

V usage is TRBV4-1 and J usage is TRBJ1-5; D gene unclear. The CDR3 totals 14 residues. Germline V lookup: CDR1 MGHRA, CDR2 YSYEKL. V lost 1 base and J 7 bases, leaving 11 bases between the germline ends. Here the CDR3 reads CASSQVLEGQPQHF. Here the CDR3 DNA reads TGCGCCAGCAGCCAAGTCCTGGAGGGACAGCCCCAGCATTTT.

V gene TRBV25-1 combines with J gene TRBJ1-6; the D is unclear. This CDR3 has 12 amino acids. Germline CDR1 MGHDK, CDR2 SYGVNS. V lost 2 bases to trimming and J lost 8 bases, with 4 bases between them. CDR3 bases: TGTGCCAGCAGTGAAAACGATTCACCCCTCCACTTT. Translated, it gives CASSENDSPLHF. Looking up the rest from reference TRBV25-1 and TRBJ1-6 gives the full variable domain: EADIYQTPRYLVIGTGKKITLECSQTMGHDKMYWYQQDPGMELHLIHYSYGVNSTEKGDLSSESTVSRIRTEHFPLTLESARPSHTSQYLCASSENDSPLHFGNGTRLTVT.

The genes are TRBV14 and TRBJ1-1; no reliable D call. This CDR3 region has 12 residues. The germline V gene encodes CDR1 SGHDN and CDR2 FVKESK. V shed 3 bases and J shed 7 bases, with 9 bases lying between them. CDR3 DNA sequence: TGTGCCAGCAGCCAGGGCTACGGTGAAGCTTTCTTT. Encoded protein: CASSQGYGEAFF.

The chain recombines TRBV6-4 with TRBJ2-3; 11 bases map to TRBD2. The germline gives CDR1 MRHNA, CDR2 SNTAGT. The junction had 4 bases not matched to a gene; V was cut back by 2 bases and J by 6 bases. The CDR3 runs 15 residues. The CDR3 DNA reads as TGTGCCAGCAGTGACAAGGCTAGCGGGGGGGATACGCAGTATTTT. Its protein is CASSDKASGGDTQYF.